Reported below is one TCR beta chain. It has no known antigen specificity. The germline V gene sets CDR1 to MGHRA and CDR2 to YSYEKL. Its CDR3 holds 13 amino acids, cysteine through phenylalanine. The only DNA kept is the CDR3, 39 bases in frame from the first base. V gives up 0 bases and J gives up 3 bases, and the segment between their germline ends measures 3 bases. The record originates from a study of cytomegalovirus exposure and HLA in healthy donors (dated by TCRdb to the late 2010s). Regarding the research as a whole: An earlier analysis of around 600 of the donors reported approximately 300 Gb of sequence data and 100 million to 130 million unique TCR beta sequences from some 180 million T cells. A few DR-DQ haplotypes were handled as single units for association and clustering because linkage in the cohort was strong. Alongside the repertoire data, information on donor age, sex, ethnicity and CMV serostatus was compiled. A later analysis re-examined previously published TCR beta repertoires from several hundred donors and added high-resolution HLA genotyping to investigate patterns of TCR occurrence. Both class I and class II loci were covered by HLA typing, at four-digit resolution. Rather than using new phenotypic data, the later analysis identified candidate immune exposures from TCR beta sequences and from how often those sequences occurred across donors. Among the roughly 410 genotyped donors, around 81% belonged to the genetic ancestry cluster associated with self-reported Caucasian donors. A later genetic analysis took genome-wide SNP genotypes for 398 of the 666 donors and used that subset as a discovery cohort. The study profiled the T cell repertoires of about 720 subjects by immunosequencing and related them to cytomegalovirus serostatus. The number of donors typed differed by locus, with about 629-630 for A, B, C, DRB1 and DQB1, roughly 520 for DQA1, 600 to 610 for DPA1, and 400 to 490 for DPB1. In addition to the first cohort of approximately 670 subjects, a separate validation cohort of 120 different subjects was used. In an earlier analysis of 500 to 650 of the donors, high-throughput TCR beta sequencing was used to judge whether each TCR beta V gene segment behaved as functional or pseudogenic. The study aimed to test whether signatures of past pathogen exposure could be identified by cataloging public T cell receptors. High-throughput TCR immunosequencing, statistical association of individual TCRs with disease status, and machine learning were combined to predict cytomegalovirus infection status. All discovery cohort repertoires had been generated using a single sequencing platform. Roughly 300 gigabases of sequencing data and around 90 million unique TCR sequences made up an early release that covered several hundred HLA-typed donors. Among roughly 400 genotyped donors of the cohort, an average of approximately 200,000 unique TCR beta nucleotide sequences was sequenced per donor, of which about 19% were non-productive.

Receptor libraries were prepared by the immunoSEQ multiplex PCR assay. For the multiplex PCR, a mixture combining 60 forward primers for TCR Vbeta segments and 13 reverse primers for TCR Jbeta segments was used. The CDR3 region of rearranged TCR beta genes was amplified from genomic DNA with a multiplex PCR assay. The Illumina HiSeq System was used to sequence the amplified TCR beta libraries as 87-base-pair reads. In the authors' own workflow: In a later analysis, some 80 million unique TCR beta chains were counted across the 690 or so repertoires, and approximately 11 million of these chains were shared by at least two donors. Raw reads were error-corrected and collapsed into unique sequences by a nearest-neighbor algorithm in which closely related sequences were merged to remove PCR and sequencing errors. V, D and J gene segments were assigned by aligning CDR3 sequences to IMGT reference sequences. For a sequence to be retained, at least a six-nucleotide match to both a V gene segment and a J gene segment was required. A rearrangement was called productive if the CDR3 had no stop codons and remained in frame with V and J, and every other rearrangement was called non-productive. Following IMGT convention, CDR3 was defined as the stretch from the second conserved V-encoded cysteine to the conserved J-encoded phenylalanine. The earlier analysis of about 590 of the donors excluded sequences that lacked an unambiguous match to a single V gene segment. In an earlier analysis of some 590 of the donors, a V segment was called functional when productive rearrangements were above 56.7%, and segregating when the standard deviation between donors exceeded 5%. A statistical classification framework was built to diagnose cytomegalovirus status from the catalog of TCR beta chain sequences. V and J gene assignment, in a later analysis, came from comparing TCR nucleotide sequences with IMGT/GENE-DB human TR gene sequences. Using the TCRdist pipeline, a later analysis assigned CDR3 sequences along with most-parsimonious VDJ recombination scenarios. In a later analysis, each TCR beta chain was defined by its CDR3 amino acid sequence together with its V-gene family, and reads without a unique V-gene family were excluded. As a way to deal with suspected cross-contamination and a sequencing artifact, a later analysis dropped 640 or so nucleotide sequences that were highly shared and had low generation probability. A later analysis calculated a clonal expansion index for each public chain from normalized within-repertoire ranks of inferred template counts. A later analysis computed generation probabilities with a VDJ recombination model fitted to out-of-frame rearrangements, and checked the results against IGoR. A later analysis scored TCR-TCR, TCR-HLA and TCR-CMV co-occurrence with hypergeometric tests, applying a repertoire-size bias correction to TCR pairs. A later analysis estimated false discovery rates by permuting HLA or CMV assignments 20 times. In a later analysis, co-occurring TCRs were grouped using DBSCAN, and TCRdist sequence similarity was added for clustering within HLA-allele-positive subsets. Repertoires with fewer than 30,000 or more than 120,000 public chains were left out of co-occurrence clustering, as were five repertoires with anomalous nucleotide sharing. Here the immuneACCESS table is served through TCRdb, limited to in-frame sequences with V and J called. Missing clones are a known gap in these copies; in checked studies unresolved V genes cover under half, and the rest lacks a known reason. D and trimming come from the DNA, and the V and J calls and clone size come from that table. The table for this sample shows roughly 100,000 clones. Of the sample, 15% to 17% falls within the top ten clones.

What the work shows at the level of the full study, not this receptor alone: Linkage disequilibrium might explain the correlated functional status among segregating V segments, but an unknown experimental factor could not be ruled out. In the study, 150 to 200 TCR beta chains were listed as associated with cytomegalovirus. Because HLA typing was missing for some donors at each locus, association tests included only the typed subset. The classifier was reported to diagnose cytomegalovirus status with high specificity and sensitivity in both the original and validation cohorts. According to the authors, the approach could potentially be generalized to other disease states and immunological phenotypes. For the cohort, immune exposure information was limited to CMV serostatus. At a false discovery rate of 0.05, a later analysis linked approximately 18,000 TCR beta sequences to specific HLA alleles. When HLA alleles, especially DR and DQ, strongly co-occurred, TCR associations were difficult to assign to individual alleles. This cohort had only TCR beta chains sequenced, and the lack of alpha or paired-chain data limited which features could be detected. A few of the identified cytomegalovirus-associated TCR beta chains were confirmed in vitro to be specific for cytomegalovirus antigens. In a later genetic analysis, a missense DCLRE1C variant was associated with V-gene and J-gene trimming of TCR beta chains, and the association was replicated in an independent cohort. According to a later analysis, TCR association rates differed among HLA loci, with DRB1 alleles showing the most associated TCRs and HLA-C alleles showing the fewest. A further reported finding was that TCR beta sequences accurately predicted the HLA-A and HLA-B alleles for most subjects in the first cohort. Roughly uniform sequencing depth across donors was assumed in presence/absence analyses, although this assumption may not hold. Most CMV-associated TCR beta chains appeared to be HLA-restricted in a later analysis, and the HLA associations seemed to be driven largely by CMV exposure. The sequencing pipeline was judged likely to have produced a cluster of highly shared sequence variants as a technical artifact. Some IMGT-functional V segments, including TRBV6-2 and TRBV6-3, could not be distinguished by the 87-base-pair reads and were therefore excluded. Most TCR sequences were seen in very few donors, while some public TCRs were found in many individuals. In a later analysis, several top co-occurrence clusters were reported to appear linked to parvovirus B19, influenza, CMV and Epstein-Barr virus. Some 16 rarely observed V segments, including chromosome 9 orphons, were excluded from the earlier analysis of several hundred of the donors because counts were too low. Compared with equally common non-associated chains, HLA-associated TCR beta chains in a later analysis were more clonally expanded and had lower generation probabilities. Compared with the 666-donor mean, donors in an Asian-associated ancestry cluster had fewer N-insertions in productive TCRs, according to a later genetic analysis. In an earlier analysis of a few hundred of the donors, most TCR beta V segments were observed in productive rearrangements about 90% or about 30% of the time, broadly matching IMGT annotations.

The cohort was made up of around 720 healthy bone marrow donors. At the time of sampling, all cohort members were nominally healthy, though unrecorded immune exposures were likely present. The donor was CMV seropositive and was included in the group of 300 or so seropositive cohort members. A peripheral blood sample was collected from each donor, and TCR beta sequencing was performed on peripheral blood mononuclear cells. Genomic DNA was extracted from the blood cell samples with the Qiagen DNeasy Blood Extraction Kit. Sequenced material: PBMCs. The sequence derives from a man in his forties or fifties in good health and CMV-seropositive. Here the chain combines TRBV4-1 and TRBJ1-3, with the D gene too uncertain to name. The CDR3 has the sequence CASSQDSGNTIYF. The nucleotides are TGCGCCAGCAGCCAAGACAGTGGAAACACCATATATTTT.